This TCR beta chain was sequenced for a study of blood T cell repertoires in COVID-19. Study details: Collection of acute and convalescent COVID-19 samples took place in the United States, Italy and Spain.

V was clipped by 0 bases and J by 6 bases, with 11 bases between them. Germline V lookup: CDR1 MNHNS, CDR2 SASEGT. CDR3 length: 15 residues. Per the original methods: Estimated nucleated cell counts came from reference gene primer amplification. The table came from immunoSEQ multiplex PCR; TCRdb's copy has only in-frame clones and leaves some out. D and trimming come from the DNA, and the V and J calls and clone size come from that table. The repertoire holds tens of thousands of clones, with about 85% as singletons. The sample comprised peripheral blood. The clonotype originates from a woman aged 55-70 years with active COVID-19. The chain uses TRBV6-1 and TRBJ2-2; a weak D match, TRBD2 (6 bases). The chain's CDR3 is CASSEARLVPGELFF. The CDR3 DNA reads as TGTGCCAGCAGTGAAGCAAGACTAGTCCCCGGGGAGCTGTTTTTT.